The rows below give T cell receptor beta chains drawn from one sample of a study of T cell responses to AZD1222 COVID-19 vaccine. TCRdb's table, derived via immunoSEQ multiplex PCR, lists solely in-frame clones and lacks some. This sample has 150,000 to 200,000 clones, with around 90% found just once. Specimen: peripheral blood, collected 28 days after the second AZD1222 dose. Receptors originate from an adult who received the AZD1222 COVID-19 vaccine. Both conserved end residues are part of each CDR3. D genes are given only for firm matches. Clone size is not always given. Where it is, it says once, few, many or a class for expanded clones.

>13|TRBJ1-2|-|-|TRBV5-7
CASSLVGAGGYTF
TGTGCCAGCAGCTTGGTGGGGGCGGGTGGCTACACCTTC
>13|TRBJ2-7|-|-|TRBV11-3
CASSLMAGREQYF
TGTGCCAGCAGCTTAATGGCAGGCCGGGAGCAGTACTTC
>13|TRBJ2-7|-|-|TRBV7-3
CASSPGVAYEQYF
TGTGCCAGCAGCCCAGGGGTCGCTTACGAGCAGTACTTC
>13|TRBJ2-1|-|TRBD2|TRBV10-2
CASRLAGAGEQFF
TGCGCCAGCAGGCTAGCGGGGGCTGGGGAGCAGTTCTTC
>14|TRBJ2-7|-|TRBD1|TRBV5-1
CASAQTGGPYEQYF
TGCGCCAGCGCTCAGACAGGGGGCCCTTACGAGCAGTACTTC
>14|TRBJ2-4|-|-|TRBV2
CASSRTEVGNIQYF
TGTGCCAGCAGTCGGACCGAAGTTGGAAACATTCAGTACTTC
>16|TRBJ2-3|-|TRBD2|TRBV7-8
CASRLYRTSGKDTQYF
TGTGCCAGCAGGTTATACCGGACTAGCGGGAAAGATACGCAGTATTTT
>17|TRBJ2-4|once|TRBD1|TRBV9
CASSVGTGKGAKNIQYF
TGTGCCAGCAGCGTGGGGACAGGGAAGGGAGCCAAAAACATTCAGTACTTC
>15|TRBJ2-7|-|-|TRBV28
CASSLPGPKSGEQYF
TGTGCCAGCAGCCTCCCCGGGCCGAAGAGCGGCGAGCAGTACTTC
>15|TRBJ1-4|-|-|TRBV9
CASSVGSAEVEKLFF
TGTGCCAGCAGCGTCGGCAGCGCTGAAGTTGAAAAACTGTTTTTT
>16|TRBJ2-7|-|TRBD2|TRBV4-1
CASSPRAGLGLNEQYF
TGCGCCAGCAGCCCCCGGGCGGGACTAGGGCTTAACGAGCAGTACTTC
>12|TRBJ1-1|-|-|TRBV28
CASTLGAREAFF
TGTGCCAGCACCCTAGGGGCCCGGGAAGCTTTCTTT
>15|TRBJ2-3|-|-|TRBV28
CASSLRGLVGDTQYF
TGTGCCAGCAGTTTGCGGGGGCTGGTTGGAGATACGCAGTATTTT
>15|TRBJ2-1|once|TRBD2|TRBV18
CASSLTSGSGHEQFF
TGTGCCAGCTCACTAACTAGCGGGAGCGGCCATGAGCAGTTCTTC
>14|TRBJ1-2|few|TRBD1|TRBV7-9
CASSGRTGEHGYTF
TGTGCCAGCAGCGGCCGGACAGGGGAGCATGGCTACACCTTC
>16|TRBJ1-6|-|-|TRBV2
CASSPGRLRRNSPLHF
TGTGCCAGCAGTCCTGGGAGGCTAAGGCGGAATTCACCCCTCCACTTT
>14|TRBJ2-7|-|-|TRBV4-1
CASTPQEQSYEQYF
TGCGCCAGCACCCCACAGGAACAGTCCTACGAGCAGTACTTC
>14|TRBJ2-5|-|-|TRBV11-3
CASSRGPNEETQYF
TGTGCCAGCAGCAGAGGCCCGAACGAAGAGACCCAGTACTTC
>14|TRBJ1-2|-|-|TRBV19
CASSMEAANYGYTF
TGTGCCAGTAGTATGGAGGCAGCTAACTATGGCTACACCTTC
>17|TRBJ2-2|once|-|TRBV28
CVSTPLVGTSNTGELFF
TGTGTCAGCACCCCCCTTGTCGGGACCTCGAACACCGGGGAGCTGTTTTTT
>15|TRBJ2-7|-|TRBD1|TRBV19
CASSIAGTGSYEQYF
TGTGCCAGTAGTATCGCCGGGACAGGCTCCTACGAGCAGTACTTC
>14|TRBJ2-2|few|TRBD2|TRBV6-5
CASTGGGNTGELFF
TGTGCCAGCACCGGGGGGGGGAACACCGGGGAGCTGTTTTTT
>15|TRBJ2-7|-|-|TRBV11-2
CASSSSFQALAEQYF
TGTGCCAGCAGCTCCTCCTTCCAGGCCTTAGCCGAGCAGTACTTC
>14|TRBJ2-7|-|-|TRBV7-2
CASSHRDSGAEQYF
TGTGCCAGCAGCCACCGGGACTCCGGCGCGGAGCAGTACTTC
>15|TRBJ2-2|-|TRBD1|TRBV5-1
CASSHDRGWTGELFF
TGCGCCAGCAGCCACGACAGGGGTTGGACCGGGGAGCTGTTTTTT